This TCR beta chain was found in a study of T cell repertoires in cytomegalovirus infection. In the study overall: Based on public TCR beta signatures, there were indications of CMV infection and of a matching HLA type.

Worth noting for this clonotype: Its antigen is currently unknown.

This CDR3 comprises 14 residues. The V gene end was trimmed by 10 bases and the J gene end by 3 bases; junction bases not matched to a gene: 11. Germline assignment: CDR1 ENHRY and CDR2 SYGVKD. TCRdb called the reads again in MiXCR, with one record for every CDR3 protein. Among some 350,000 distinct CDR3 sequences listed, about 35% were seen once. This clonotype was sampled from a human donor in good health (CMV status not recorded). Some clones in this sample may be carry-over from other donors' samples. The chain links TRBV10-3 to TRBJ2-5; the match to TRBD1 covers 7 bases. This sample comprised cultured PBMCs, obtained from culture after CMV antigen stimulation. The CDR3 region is CATTDYDREETQYF. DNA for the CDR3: TGTGCCACCACCGACTACGACAGGGAAGAGACCCAGTACTTC.